This record concerns one TCR beta chain sequence. This clonotype was picked up a small number of times. What this receptor recognizes is not known. The record has no base qualities; no much larger clone is one base away. The reads were generated on an Illumina NovaSeq 6000. TCRalpha and TCRbeta cDNA libraries were built by 5'RACE with constant-segment primers, adding sample barcodes and unique molecular identifiers. Trizol reagent was used to extract RNA from every sample. Library amplification was performed in two PCR steps, and a second sample barcode and Illumina TruSeq adapters were introduced in the second step. Sequencing of the libraries was done on an Illumina NovaSeq, producing 2 x 150 bp paired-end reads. The authors' analysis ran thus. With migec v1.2.7, reads were demultiplexed and then collapsed into UMI-guided consensus sequences. Using mixcr v2.1.11, UMI consensuses were aligned to TRA and TRB V and J templates and then assembled into clonotypes. Clonotypes were classified as expanded or contracted when called significant by both edgeR and NoisET, with noise models trained on biological replicates. For edgeR calls, the thresholds were a false discovery rate-adjusted p below 0.01 and a log2 fold-change of 1. As an exploratory analysis of dynamics, max-normalized trajectories of the 1000 most abundant clonotypes were examined by PCA with hierarchical clustering. The CD4 or CD8 phenotype of responding clones was assigned using the separately sequenced CD4+ and CD8+ repertoires. Clones were called with MiXCR by TCRdb after fastp trimmed the public reads at Q25, and only in-frame beta chains were retained. One record per CDR3 amino acid sequence lists the most common genes and DNA. Clone size and V and J calls follow TCRdb, not the original study. This sample is represented by tens of thousands of distinct CDR3 sequences; over 15% of them were singletons. The ten top clones hold 30% to 35% of the sample.

The sample comes from a study of T-cell memory formation after mild COVID-19 (dated by TCRdb to the early 2020s). General notes on the study: TCR sequence clusters from the two donors were found to be largely donor specific. T-cell clones expanding and contracting after mild COVID-19 in two donors were tracked by longitudinal TCRalpha and TCRbeta repertoire sequencing. Two young, previously healthy adult volunteers made up the cohort, one male and one female. The investigation overall reported the following: Contracting CD4+ clones turned up mainly in the CM and EM memory subsets, whereas EMRA was where CD8+ clones were enriched. Clones contracting from day 15 to 85 had balanced CD4/CD8 phenotypes, while a second wave expanding from day 15 to 37 was biased towards CD4+. The study included only a couple of mild cases, and larger cohorts that include severe cases with pre-infection samples were judged to be necessary. The second-wave clones that peaked on day 37 were not confirmed to be SARS-CoV-2 specific. The detection of some responding clones in pre-infection memory suggests that pre-existing cross-reactive memory T cells joined the SARS-CoV-2 response.

The CDR3 holds 13 amino acids from the cysteine to the phenylalanine. Of all the DNA, just the CDR3 is kept, 39 bases in frame from base 1. Relative to germline, V is 7 bases shorter and J is 7 bases shorter, with 14 bases between their ends. PBMCs were isolated by Ficoll-Paque density gradient centrifugation. Recombination joined TRBV12-3 or TRBV12-4 with TRBJ1-5, with a weak D call of TRBD1 (5 bases match). The sequence came from an adult woman who had mild COVID-19 (a few samples of this study predate the infection). The sample titles of this study are shuffled in the database, so cell type and time point are left out; the donor was told from shared clones. Sequenced: PBMCs or a T cell subset sorted from them (not recorded which). The CDR3 region: CASTESRGQPQHF. The nucleotide sequence reads as follows: TGTGCCAGCACCGAATCGCGGGGGCAGCCCCAGCATTTT.